This T cell receptor beta chain is from a study of cytomegalovirus exposure and HLA in healthy donors. Across the study: Samples from HLA-typed donors yielded 65 million to 85 million unique TCRs in an early data release.

Trimming took 8 bases from V and 6 from J, leaving 16 bases between them. The CDR3 runs to 13 residues. Germline V CDR1 and CDR2: SEHNR, FQNEAQ (reference sequence). Note on this clone: Its antigen is not known.

While unrecorded immune exposures were likely, the donors were nominally healthy when sampled. PCR amplification relied on 60 Vbeta primers (plus 13 Jbeta primers). This table comes from immunoSEQ multiplex PCR, and its TCRdb copy is limited to in-frame clones, with some not included. Of about 190,000 clones in the sample, 80% to 85% are singletons; the top ten hold 1.2%. Study-wide findings and caveats: Later examination showed HLA-associated TCR beta chains had greater clonal expansion than equally common others. The CMV antigen specificity of a few CMV-associated chains was confirmed through in vitro analysis.

This TCR was recovered from a boy under 10 years old in good health and CMV-seronegative. Input material: PBMCs. The rearrangement uses TRBV7-9 and TRBJ1-1; D may be TRBD1 (5 bases). The CDR3 bases are TGTGCCAGCCTGCAATGGGGAGGGGCTGAAGCTTTCTTT. It encodes CASLQWGGAEAFF.